Listed here are 26 T cell receptor beta chains from one sample, sequenced in a study of T cell repertoires in cytomegalovirus infection. TCRdb recomputed calls from the reads with MiXCR, one row per CDR3 protein. In the table there are about 460,000 distinct CDR3 sequences, 11% of which are singletons. Material for sequencing was PBMCs. The receptors were gathered from a human donor in good health (CMV status not recorded). Some clones in this sample may be carry-over from other donors' samples.

This clonotype showed up many times. The chain uses TRBV6-1 and TRBJ1-5; perhaps TRBD1 as D (5 bases). CDR1 and CDR2 (germline): MNHNS, SASEGT. The V and J ends lost 4 bases and 5 bases respectively, with 12 bases between them. This CDR3 region has 14 residues. The DNA for the CDR3 is TGTGCCAGCAGTGTTAGGGGAAGGGATCAGCCCCAGCATTTT. Encoded protein: CASSVRGRDQPQHF.

The rearrangement joins TRBV20-1 to TRBJ2-3; 10 bases agree with TRBD2. The CDR3 has 14 residues. The V gene end was trimmed by 3 bases and the J gene end by 4 bases; junction bases not matched to a gene: 4. From germline, CDR1 is DFQATT and CDR2 SNEGSKA (reference sequence). The CDR3 here is CSASSGRSPDTQYF. DNA for the CDR3: TGCAGTGCTAGTAGCGGGAGGTCCCCAGATACGCAGTATTTT.

This clonotype came up many times. The chain couples TRBV7-6 to TRBJ1-6, with unresolved D. V was shortened by 5 bases and J by 0 bases, with 8 bases between the two germline ends. The germline CDR1 and CDR2 sequences are SGHVS and FNYEAQ. This CDR3 spans 15 amino acids. This CDR3 reads CASSVESSYNSPLHF. CDR3 sequence (DNA): TGTGCCAGCAGCGTCGAAAGCTCCTATAATTCACCCCTCCACTTT.

V is TRBV9 and J is TRBJ2-2, with TRBD2 matching 8 bases. The CDR3 has 19 residues. Germline CDR1 and CDR2: SGDLS and YYNGEE. The J segment lost 3 bases and the V segment lost 3 bases, leaving 16 bases of the junction unmatched. Here the CDR3 reads CASSERGRGAPTDTGELFF. CDR3 sequence (DNA): TGTGCCAGCAGCGAGAGAGGGCGGGGGGCCCCCACGGACACCGGGGAGCTGTTTTTT. Full variable domain (outside the CDR3, taken from reference TRBV9 and TRBJ2-2): DSGVTQTPKHLITATGQRVTLRCSPRSGDLSVYWYQQSLDQGLQFLIQYYNGEERAKGNILERFSAQQFPDLHSELNLSSLELGDSALYFCASSERGRGAPTDTGELFFGEGSRLTVL.

This clonotype has ten or more counts. The chain uses TRBV2 and TRBJ2-1; D uncertain. Trimming removed 2 bases from V and 1 base from J, with 6 bases in between. This CDR3 region has 14 residues. Germline-derived CDR1 and CDR2 are SNHLY and FYNNEI. The CDR3: CASSETGSYNEQFF. The CDR3 bases are TGTGCCAGCAGTGAAACGGGTTCCTACAATGAGCAGTTCTTC.

This clonotype was detected ten times or more. The chain couples TRBV5-1 to TRBJ2-5; the D is unclear. Per germline, CDR1 SGHRS and CDR2 YFSETQ. This CDR3 region has 16 residues. V dropped 1 base and J dropped 3 bases, with 16 bases sitting between them. DNA for the CDR3: TGCGCCAGCAGCTTGTCGAGAGCGTGGAGTGAAGAGACCCAGTACTTC. Its translation: CASSLSRAWSEETQYF.

The chain joins TRBV5-5 to TRBJ1-5, with D perhaps matching TRBD1 (6 bases). CDR3 length equals 15 residues. Looked up from germline, CDR1 is SGHKS and CDR2 is YYEKEE (reference sequence). The V end was cut by 0 bases, the J end by 1 base, with 8 bases between. In nucleotides, the CDR3 is TGTGCCAGCAGCTTGGCGGACAGCAGCAATCAGCCCCAGCATTTT. Its protein product is CASSLADSSNQPQHF.

This clonotype has at least ten counts. J is TRBJ2-3 and V is TRBV6-1; D perhaps matches TRBD1 (5 bases). Germline assignment: CDR1 MNHNS and CDR2 SASEGT. V lost 7 bases, J lost 1 base, and 15 bases lay in between. The CDR3 consists of 15 residues. CDR3 loop: CASTRRGPGTDTQYF. CDR3 DNA sequence: TGTGCCAGCACCCGAAGGGGTCCGGGCACAGATACGCAGTATTTT.

This clonotype has only a few counts. V gene TRBV12-3 or TRBV12-4 combines with J gene TRBJ2-3, with 7 bases fitting TRBD2. This CDR3 region has 15 residues. J was trimmed by 0 bases and V by 8 bases; bases with no gene match: 8. This CDR3 reads CASLTGEGSTDTQYF. CDR3 nucleotides: TGTGCCAGCTTGACGGGGGAGGGTAGCACAGATACGCAGTATTTT.

This clonotype was observed a handful of times. J is TRBJ1-2 and V is TRBV19; TRBD1 aligns across 9 bases. Germline-derived CDR1 and CDR2 are LNHDA and SQIVND (reference sequence). CDR3 length: 14 amino acids. V gave up 7 bases and J gave up 3 bases; unmatched junction bases: 6. The CDR3 DNA is TGTGCCAGTAACCCGGACAGGGGTGACTATGGCTACACCTTC. It encodes CASNPDRGDYGYTF.

The J gene is TRBJ1-1, the V gene TRBV27, with TRBD1 matching 7 bases. Germline V gene lookup returns CDR1 MNHEY and CDR2 SMNVEV (reference sequence). This CDR3 comprises 14 residues. V lost 5 bases and J lost 5; bases outside the gene matches: 8. The CDR3 protein is CASSPGQKKTEAFF. The CDR3 DNA reads as TGTGCCAGCAGTCCGGGACAGAAGAAAACTGAAGCTTTCTTT.

This clonotype has just a few counts. The CDR3 DNA is TGTGCCAGAGGGACTAGCGGCGGGGAGCTGTTTTTT. It is translated as CARGTSGGELFF. The chain carries TRBV2 and TRBJ2-2; the match to TRBD2 covers 11 bases. The germline CDR1 and CDR2 sequences are SNHLY and FYNNEI. This CDR3 region has 12 residues. Trimming took 9 bases from V and 7 from J; bases not matched to a gene: 1.

This clonotype was found many times. The rearrangement uses TRBV27 and TRBJ1-5; D not resolved. Germline V gene lookup returns CDR1 MNHEY and CDR2 SMNVEV (reference sequence). The length of the CDR3 is 18 residues. V shed 4 bases and J shed 2 bases, with 21 bases lying between them. The CDR3 sequence: CASSSLTWYAGGNQPQHF. CDR3 coding DNA: TGTGCCAGCAGTTCACTTACTTGGTATGCCGGTGGCAATCAGCCCCAGCATTTT.

This clonotype has just a few counts. This chain joins TRBV20-1 and TRBJ1-5; D may be TRBD1 (6 bases). The CDR3 runs to 13 residues. V gave up 5 bases and J gave up 9 bases, with 17 bases separating them. CDR1 is DFQATT and CDR2 is SNEGSKA in the germline V gene (reference sequence). For the CDR3, the DNA is TGCAGTGCTGGACAGAGTCGGGGACGGCCCCAGCATTTT. Translation: CSAGQSRGRPQHF.

This clonotype has only one observation. V gene TRBV28 combines with J gene TRBJ2-4, with D maybe TRBD1 (6 bases). The CDR3 is 18 amino acids. Looked up from germline, CDR1 is MDHEN and CDR2 is SYDVKM. The V and J ends lost 5 bases and 5 bases respectively, with 25 bases between them. The chain's CDR3 is CASSPNGRDIGSENIQYF. The CDR3 nucleotides are TGTGCCAGCAGTCCTAACGGAAGGGACATCGGTTCGGAAAACATTCAGTACTTC.

This clonotype was seen only a few times. This rearrangement joins TRBV29-1 to TRBJ2-1; possibly TRBD1 or TRBD2 for D (5 bases each). Germline values: CDR1 SQVTM, CDR2 ANQGSEA. CDR3 size: 18 residues. V gave up 0 bases and J gave up 6 bases, with 24 bases separating them. The CDR3 protein is CSVEDPRGRGTRSNEQFF. DNA of the CDR3: TGCAGCGTTGAAGACCCGAGGGGAAGAGGTACAAGGAGCAATGAGCAGTTCTTC.

In its sample, this clonotype was seen many times. The chain links TRBV12-3 or TRBV12-4 to TRBJ1-1; D is uncertain. The CDR3 sequence is 12 residues long. V was cut by 7 bases and J by 1 base, with 7 bases left in between. Written as DNA, the CDR3 is TGTGCCAGCACTCAAGGGAACACTGAAGCTTTCTTT. Translated: CASTQGNTEAFF.

The chain carries TRBV27 and TRBJ2-7, with 9 nucleotides matching TRBD1. This CDR3 region has 14 residues. CDR1 and CDR2 from the germline V gene are MNHEY and SMNVEV (reference sequence). Trimming at V came to 1 base and at J to 3 bases, leaving 1 base not matched to a gene. The CDR3 DNA reads as TGTGCCAGCAGTTTATACAGGGGGCACTACGAGCAGTACTTC. Its protein is CASSLYRGHYEQYF.

Ten or more counts support this clonotype. The gene calls are TRBV4-2 and TRBJ2-1; TRBD1 matches 10 bases. Looked up from germline, CDR1 is LGHNA and CDR2 is YNFKEQ. Trimming at V came to 5 bases and at J to 12 bases, leaving 16 bases not matched to a gene. CDR3 length equals 16 residues. CDR3 loop: CASSSDGGDRGPLQFF. CDR3 DNA sequence: TGTGCCAGCAGCTCAGATGGAGGGGACAGGGGACCTTTGCAGTTCTTC.

This clonotype was observed many times. The chain combines TRBV7-2 with TRBJ2-1, with D tentatively TRBD2 (5 bases). Trimming removed 3 bases from V and 11 bases from J, with 11 bases in between. The germline gives CDR1 SGHTA, CDR2 FQGNSA. CDR3 length equals 12 residues. The DNA of the CDR3 is TGTGCCAGCAGCTTGCGGGCCTCCCAGCAGTTCTTC. Translating gives CASSLRASQQFF.

In its sample, this clonotype was seen many times. The chain carries TRBV6-1 and TRBJ1-3; TRBD1 might be the D (5 bases). Trimming left V 6 bases short and J 9 bases short, with 21 bases between. The CDR3 is made up of 15 amino acids. Germline-derived CDR1 and CDR2 are MNHNS and SASEGT. In nucleotides, the CDR3 is TGTGCCAGCAGCCAAAGGGACGGATTACAAGCCACCATATATTTT. Translation: CASSQRDGLQATIYF.

This clonotype occurred many times. The chain is built from TRBV12-3 or TRBV12-4 and TRBJ2-7; D may match TRBD1 or TRBD2 (5 bases each). Trimming took 6 bases from V and 6 from J, leaving 18 bases between them. The length of the CDR3 is 14 residues. CDR3 amino acids: CASSIPGTAGEQYF. The CDR3 DNA reads as TGTGCCAGCAGCATTCCCGGGACGGCAGGCGAGCAGTACTTC.

This clonotype was detected ten times or more. The chain carries TRBV6-1 and TRBJ2-3; TRBD2 matches 10 bases. J was trimmed by 4 bases and V by 6 bases; bases with no gene match: 10. Germline V gene lookup returns CDR1 MNHNS and CDR2 SASEGT. This CDR3 comprises 16 residues. The CDR3: CASRRASGSLPDTQYF. CDR3 sequence (DNA): TGTGCCAGCAGGAGGGCTAGCGGGAGCCTTCCAGATACGCAGTATTTT.

This clonotype was counted between two and nine times. The chain is built from TRBV19 and TRBJ1-1, with D unresolved. From germline, CDR1 is LNHDA and CDR2 SQIVND (reference sequence). This CDR3 has 13 amino acids. Trimming shortened V by 9 bases and J by 0 bases, and 11 bases separated the two germline ends. CDR3 sequence: CASLDSVNTEAFF. CDR3 nucleotides: TGTGCCAGCCTCGACTCCGTGAACACTGAAGCTTTCTTT.

This clonotype was detected many times. This sequence joins TRBV12-5 and TRBJ1-2, with unresolved D. The CDR3 has 13 amino acids. CDR1 LGHNT and CDR2 FRNRAP come from the germline V gene. Trimming took off 5 bases at V and 4 bases at J, with 11 bases between the two ends. CDR3 residues: CASGRGEVYGYTF. As DNA, the CDR3 is TGTGCTAGTGGTCGAGGAGAGGTCTATGGCTACACCTTC.

This clonotype was observed a handful of times. The chain is built from TRBV20-1 and TRBJ2-5, with D tentatively TRBD1 (6 bases). Germline CDR1 reads DFQATT; CDR2 reads SNEGSKA (reference sequence). This CDR3 has 17 residues. V lost 0 bases, J lost 5 bases, and 22 bases lay in between. CDR3 loop: CSARDQGGSARGETQYF. As DNA, the CDR3 is TGCAGTGCTAGAGATCAGGGCGGGTCCGCGAGGGGGGAGACCCAGTACTTC.